This T cell receptor (beta chain) comes out of a study of prognosis after radiotherapy for stage I lung cancer. Amplification of the TCR beta CDR3 (from genomic DNA) was done by two-round multiplex PCR. Each TRBV and TRBJ gene had its own primer in the first PCR round. TCRdb reprocessed the multiplex PCR reads via MiXCR and lists one record per CDR3 protein. The sample consists of some 15,000 distinct CDR3 sequences, around 29% of them appearing once. The CDR3 contains 13 residues. Trimming took off 3 bases at V and 10 bases at J, with 14 bases between the two ends. This clonotype was counted many times.

The origin of this receptor is a donor at least 50 years old with non-small cell lung cancer. The chain recombines TRBV12-3 or TRBV12-4 with TRBJ2-3, with a weak D call TRBD2 (5 bases). The sample here was PBMCs, taken before or after stereotactic body radiation therapy (not recorded which). In nucleotides, the CDR3 is TGTGCCAGCAGTTTGGCCGAGGGTAGTCCGCAGTATTTT. This sequence encodes CASSLAEGSPQYF.